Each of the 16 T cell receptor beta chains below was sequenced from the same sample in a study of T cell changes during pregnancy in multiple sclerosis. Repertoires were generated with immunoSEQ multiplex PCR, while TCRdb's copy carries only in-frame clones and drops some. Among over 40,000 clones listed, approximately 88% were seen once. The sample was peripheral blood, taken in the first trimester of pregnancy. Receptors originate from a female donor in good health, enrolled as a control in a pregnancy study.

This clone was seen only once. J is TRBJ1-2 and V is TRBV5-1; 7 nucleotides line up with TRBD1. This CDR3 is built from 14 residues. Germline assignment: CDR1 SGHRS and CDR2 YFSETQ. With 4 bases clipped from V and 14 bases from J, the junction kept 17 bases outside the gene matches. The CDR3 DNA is TGCGCCAGCAGCCCCCTACAGGGGAGGAATCCGGGAACCTTC. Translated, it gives CASSPLQGRNPGTF.

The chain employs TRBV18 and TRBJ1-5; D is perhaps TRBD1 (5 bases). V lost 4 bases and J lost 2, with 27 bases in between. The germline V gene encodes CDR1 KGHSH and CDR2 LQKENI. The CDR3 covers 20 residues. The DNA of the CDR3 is TGTGCCAGCTCACGGACACCACCCGGCCCTCCCCGTTATGGCAATCAGCCCCAGCATTTT. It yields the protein CASSRTPPGPPRYGNQPQHF.

The CDR3 sequence: CAIQGDYGYTF. DNA of the CDR3: TGTGCCATCCAGGGGGACTATGGCTACACCTTC. The rearrangement joins TRBV10-3 to TRBJ1-2; 7 nucleotides agree with TRBD1. Germline CDR1 reads ENHRY; CDR2 reads SYGVKD. J lost 3 bases, V lost 8 bases, and 0 bases had no gene match. The CDR3 is 11 amino acids.

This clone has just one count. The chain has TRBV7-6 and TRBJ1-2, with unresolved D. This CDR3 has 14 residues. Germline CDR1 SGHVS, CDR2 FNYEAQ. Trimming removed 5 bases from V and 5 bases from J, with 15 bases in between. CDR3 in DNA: TGTGCCAGCAGCAAACGGGGTAACGATTATGGCTACACCTTC. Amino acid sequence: CASSKRGNDYGYTF.

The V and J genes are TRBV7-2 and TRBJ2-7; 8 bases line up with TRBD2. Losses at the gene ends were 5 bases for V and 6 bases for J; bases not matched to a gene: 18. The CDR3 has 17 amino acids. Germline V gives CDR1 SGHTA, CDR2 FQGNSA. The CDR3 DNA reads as TGTGCCAGCAGCCCATCCCCCTCCGGGACTAGGTCTGGCGAGCAGTACTTC. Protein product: CASSPSPSGTRSGEQYF.

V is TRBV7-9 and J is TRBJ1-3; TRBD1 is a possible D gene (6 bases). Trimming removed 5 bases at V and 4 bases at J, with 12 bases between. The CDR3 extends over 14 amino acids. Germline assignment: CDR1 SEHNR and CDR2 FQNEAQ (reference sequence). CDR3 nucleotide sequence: TGTGCCAGCAGCACCCGACAGGACGGAAACACCATATATTTT. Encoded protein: CASSTRQDGNTIYF.

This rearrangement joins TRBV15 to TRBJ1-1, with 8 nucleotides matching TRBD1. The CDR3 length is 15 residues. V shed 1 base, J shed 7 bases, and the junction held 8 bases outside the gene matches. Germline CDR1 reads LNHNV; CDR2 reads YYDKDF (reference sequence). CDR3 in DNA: TGTGCCACCAGCAGAGCAGGACAGGGTGTGAATGAAGCTTTCTTT. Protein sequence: CATSRAGQGVNEAFF. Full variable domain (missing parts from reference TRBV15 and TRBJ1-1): DAMVIQNPRYQVTQFGKPVTLSCSQTLNHNVMYWYQQKSSQAPKLLFHYYDKDFNNEADTPDNFQSRRPNTSFCFLDIRSPGLGDTAMYLCATSRAGQGVNEAFFGQGTRLTVV.

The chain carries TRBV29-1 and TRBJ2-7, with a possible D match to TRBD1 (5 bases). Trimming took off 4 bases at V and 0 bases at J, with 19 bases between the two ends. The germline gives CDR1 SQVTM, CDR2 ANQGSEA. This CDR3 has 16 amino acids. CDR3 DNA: TGCAGCGTTGTTATACAGGACAACGATGGCTCCTACGAGCAGTACTTC. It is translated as CSVVIQDNDGSYEQYF.

The CDR3 region is CASSQTGEEQYF. As DNA, the CDR3 is TGTGCCAGCAGCCAAACAGGGGAAGAGCAGTACTTC. V gene TRBV9 combines with J gene TRBJ2-7, with TRBD1 identical over 7 bases. This CDR3 region has 12 residues. Looked up from germline, CDR1 is SGDLS and CDR2 is YYNGEE. The V and J ends lost 4 bases and 7 bases, in that order; junction bases with no gene match: 5.

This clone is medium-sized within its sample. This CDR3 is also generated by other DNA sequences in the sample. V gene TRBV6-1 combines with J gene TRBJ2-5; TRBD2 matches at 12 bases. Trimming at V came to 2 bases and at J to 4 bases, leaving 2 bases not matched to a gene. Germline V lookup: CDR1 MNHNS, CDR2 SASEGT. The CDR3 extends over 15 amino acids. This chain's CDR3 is CASSELAGGPETQYF. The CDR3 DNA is TGTGCCAGCAGTGAACTAGCGGGAGGGCCAGAGACCCAGTACTTC.

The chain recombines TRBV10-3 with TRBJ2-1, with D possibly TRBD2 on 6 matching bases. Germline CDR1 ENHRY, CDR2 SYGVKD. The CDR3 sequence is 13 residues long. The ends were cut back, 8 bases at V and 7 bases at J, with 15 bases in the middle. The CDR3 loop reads CAIRDSAVNEQFF. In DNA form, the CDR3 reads TGTGCCATCCGGGACTCAGCGGTGAATGAGCAGTTCTTC.

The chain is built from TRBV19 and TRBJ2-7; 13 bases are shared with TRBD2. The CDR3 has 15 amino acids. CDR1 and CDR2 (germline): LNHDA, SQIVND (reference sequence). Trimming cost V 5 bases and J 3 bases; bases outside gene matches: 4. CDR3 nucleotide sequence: TGTGCCAGTAGTCTCGGACTAGCGGGAGTCTACGAGCAGTACTTC. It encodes CASSLGLAGVYEQYF.

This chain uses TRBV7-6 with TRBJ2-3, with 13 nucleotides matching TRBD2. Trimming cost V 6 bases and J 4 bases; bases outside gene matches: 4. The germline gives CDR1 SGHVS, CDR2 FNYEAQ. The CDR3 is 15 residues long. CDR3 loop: CASSQGLAGSDTQYF. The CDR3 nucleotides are TGTGCCAGCAGTCAGGGACTAGCGGGATCAGATACGCAGTATTTT.

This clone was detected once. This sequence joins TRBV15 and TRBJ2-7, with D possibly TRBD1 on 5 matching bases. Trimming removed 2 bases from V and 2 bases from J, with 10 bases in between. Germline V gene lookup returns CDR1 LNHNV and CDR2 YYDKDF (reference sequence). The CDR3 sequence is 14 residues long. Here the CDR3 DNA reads TGTGCCACCAGCAGAACCCAGACAGCCTACGAGCAGTACTTC. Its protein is CATSRTQTAYEQYF.

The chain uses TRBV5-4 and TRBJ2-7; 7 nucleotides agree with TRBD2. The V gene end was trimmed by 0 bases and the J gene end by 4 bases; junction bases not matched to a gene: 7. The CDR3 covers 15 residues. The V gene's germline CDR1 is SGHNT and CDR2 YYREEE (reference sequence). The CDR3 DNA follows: TGTGCCAGCAGCTTGGGGGGAGGGCCGTTTTACGAGCAGTACTTC. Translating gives CASSLGGGPFYEQYF.

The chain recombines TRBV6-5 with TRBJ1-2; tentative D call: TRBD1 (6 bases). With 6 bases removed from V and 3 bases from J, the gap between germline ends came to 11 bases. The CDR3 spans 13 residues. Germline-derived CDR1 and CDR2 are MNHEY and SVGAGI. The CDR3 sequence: CASSRGADYGYTF. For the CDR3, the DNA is TGTGCCAGCAGCCGGGGGGCTGACTATGGCTACACCTTC.